This entry is about one T cell receptor (beta chain). In the original analysis: Amplified reference gene primers provided the basis for estimating nucleated cell counts. The repertoire was sequenced with immunoSEQ multiplex PCR; TCRdb's copy has only in-frame clones and lacks some. V and J calls and clone size are as listed in that table; D and trimming were resolved from the DNA. The data show about 150,000 clones, roughly four fifths seen once. The data were obtained in a study of blood T cell repertoires in COVID-19. About the study: The samples span acute and convalescent COVID-19 from the United States, Italy and Spain.

Losses at the gene ends were 5 bases for V and 3 bases for J; bases not matched to a gene: 5. The CDR3 sequence is 14 residues long. From germline, CDR1 is MNHEY and CDR2 SVGAGI. Sample: peripheral blood. The receptor comes from a human donor with acute or convalescent COVID-19. The donor label of this sample is uncertain. The V call is TRBV6-5, the J call TRBJ2-7; 9 nucleotides align to TRBD1. The CDR3 nucleotides read TGTGCCAGCAGTCGTGACAGGGGGAACTACGAGCAGTACTTC. Its translation is CASSRDRGNYEQYF.